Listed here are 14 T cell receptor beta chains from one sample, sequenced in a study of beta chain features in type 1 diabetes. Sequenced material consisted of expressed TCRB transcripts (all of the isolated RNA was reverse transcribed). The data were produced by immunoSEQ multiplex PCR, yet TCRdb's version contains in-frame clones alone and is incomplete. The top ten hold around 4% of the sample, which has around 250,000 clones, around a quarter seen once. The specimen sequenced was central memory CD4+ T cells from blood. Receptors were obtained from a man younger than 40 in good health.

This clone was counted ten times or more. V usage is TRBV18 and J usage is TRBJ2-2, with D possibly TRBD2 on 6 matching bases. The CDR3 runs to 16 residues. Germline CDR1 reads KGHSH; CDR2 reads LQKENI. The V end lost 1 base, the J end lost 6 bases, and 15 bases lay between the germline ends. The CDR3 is CASSPLVPGRSGELFF. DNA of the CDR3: TGTGCCAGCTCACCACTTGTCCCAGGGAGGTCCGGGGAGCTGTTTTTT. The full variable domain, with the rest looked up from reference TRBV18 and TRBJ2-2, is NAGVMQNPRHLVRRRGQEARLRCSPMKGHSHVYWYRQLPEEGLKFMVYLQKENIIDESGMPKERFSAEFPKEGPSILRIQQVVRGDSAAYFCASSPLVPGRSGELFFGEGSRLTVL.

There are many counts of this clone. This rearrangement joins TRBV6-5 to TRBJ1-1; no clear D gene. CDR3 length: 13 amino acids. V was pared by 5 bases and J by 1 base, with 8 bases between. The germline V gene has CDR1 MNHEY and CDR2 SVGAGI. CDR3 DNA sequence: TGTGCCAGCAGTACCGGGGAGAACACTGAAGCTTTCTTT. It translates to CASSTGENTEAFF.

CDR3 region: CASSVAGINQPQHF. The CDR3, as DNA: TGTGCCAGCAGCGTAGCTGGGATTAATCAGCCCCAGCATTTT. The genes are TRBV9 and TRBJ1-5, with D unclear. V was clipped by 0 bases and J by 4 bases, with 8 bases between them. From germline, CDR1 is SGDLS and CDR2 YYNGEE. The CDR3 has 14 residues. The complete variable domain, with remaining parts taken from reference TRBV9 and TRBJ1-5, reads DSGVTQTPKHLITATGQRVTLRCSPRSGDLSVYWYQQSLDQGLQFLIQYYNGEERAKGNILERFSAQQFPDLHSELNLSSLELGDSALYFCASSVAGINQPQHFGDGTRLSIL.

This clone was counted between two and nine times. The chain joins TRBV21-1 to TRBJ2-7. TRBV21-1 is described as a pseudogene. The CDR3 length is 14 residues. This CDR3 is CASSKGNFSYEQYF. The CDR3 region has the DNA TGTGCCAGCAGCAAAGGCAATTTTTCCTACGAGCAGTACTTC.

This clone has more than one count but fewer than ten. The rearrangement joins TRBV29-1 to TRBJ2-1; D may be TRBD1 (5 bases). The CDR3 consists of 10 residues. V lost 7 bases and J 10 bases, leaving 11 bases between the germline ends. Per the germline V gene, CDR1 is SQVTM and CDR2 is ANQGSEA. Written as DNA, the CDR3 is TGCAGCGCCCAGACAGACGAGCAGTTCTTC. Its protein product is CSAQTDEQFF.

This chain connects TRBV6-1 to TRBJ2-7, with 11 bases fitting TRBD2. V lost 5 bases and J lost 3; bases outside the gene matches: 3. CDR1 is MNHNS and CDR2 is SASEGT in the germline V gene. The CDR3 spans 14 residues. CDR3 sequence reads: CASSSGTSGYEQYF. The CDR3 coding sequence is TGTGCCAGCAGTTCCGGGACTAGCGGCTACGAGCAGTACTTC.

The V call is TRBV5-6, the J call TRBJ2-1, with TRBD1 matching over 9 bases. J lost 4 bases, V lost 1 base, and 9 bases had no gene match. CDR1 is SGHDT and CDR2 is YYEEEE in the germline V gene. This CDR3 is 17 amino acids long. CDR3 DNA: TGTGCCAGCAGCTTGAGCTCCCGGGACAGGGCGTACAATGAGCAGTTCTTC. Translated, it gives CASSLSSRDRAYNEQFF.

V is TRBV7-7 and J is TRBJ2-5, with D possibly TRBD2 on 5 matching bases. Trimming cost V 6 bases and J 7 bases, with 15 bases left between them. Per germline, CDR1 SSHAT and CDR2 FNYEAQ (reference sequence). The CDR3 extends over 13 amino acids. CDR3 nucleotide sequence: TGTGCCAGCAGTTCCGACCGTGGAGGGACCCAGTACTTC. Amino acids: CASSSDRGGTQYF.

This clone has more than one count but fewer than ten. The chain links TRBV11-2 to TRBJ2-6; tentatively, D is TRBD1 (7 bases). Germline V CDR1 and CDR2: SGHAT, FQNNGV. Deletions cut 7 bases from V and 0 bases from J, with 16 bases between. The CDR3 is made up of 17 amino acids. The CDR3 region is CASTAGGLVSGANVLTF. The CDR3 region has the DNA TGTGCCAGCACCGCAGGGGGGCTGGTCTCTGGGGCCAACGTCCTGACTTTC.

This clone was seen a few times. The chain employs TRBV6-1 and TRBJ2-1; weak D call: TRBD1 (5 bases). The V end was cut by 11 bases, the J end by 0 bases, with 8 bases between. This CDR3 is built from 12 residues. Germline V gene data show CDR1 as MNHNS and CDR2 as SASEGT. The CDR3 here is CAGAASYNEQFF. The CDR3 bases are TGTGCCGGGGCAGCCTCCTACAATGAGCAGTTCTTC.

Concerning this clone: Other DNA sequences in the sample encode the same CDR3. Here the CDR3 reads CASSLRGGTDTQYF. CDR3 DNA sequence: TGTGCCAGCAGCTTGCGGGGCGGGACAGATACGCAGTATTTT. The V call is TRBV5-4, the J call TRBJ2-3; the D gene could be TRBD1 or TRBD2 (5 bases each). Germline V lookup: CDR1 SGHNT, CDR2 YYREEE (reference sequence). This CDR3 has 14 residues. The V gene lost 1 base and the J gene lost 3 bases, with 9 bases spanning the gap.

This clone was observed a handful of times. DNA of the CDR3: TGTGCCTGGAGCCGACAGGGATCAAATGAAAAACTGTTTTTT. Its translation: CAWSRQGSNEKLFF. This chain connects TRBV30 to TRBJ1-4; TRBD1 aligns across 7 bases. Germline loops: CDR1 GTSNPN, CDR2 SVGIG (reference sequence). The CDR3 extends over 14 amino acids. V dropped 3 bases and J dropped 5; count of bases not matched to a gene: 6.

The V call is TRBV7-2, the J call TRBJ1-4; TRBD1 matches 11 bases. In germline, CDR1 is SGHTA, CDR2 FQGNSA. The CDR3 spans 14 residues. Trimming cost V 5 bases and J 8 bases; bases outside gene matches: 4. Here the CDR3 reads CASSPDRGQEKLFF. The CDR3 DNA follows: TGTGCCAGCAGCCCGGACAGGGGGCAAGAAAAACTGTTTTTT.

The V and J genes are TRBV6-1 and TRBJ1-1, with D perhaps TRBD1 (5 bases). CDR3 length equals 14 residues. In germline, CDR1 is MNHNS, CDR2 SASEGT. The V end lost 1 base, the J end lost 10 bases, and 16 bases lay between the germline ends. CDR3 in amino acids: CASSEGSRGTRAFF. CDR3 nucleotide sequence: TGTGCCAGCAGTGAAGGTAGCAGAGGGACCCGAGCTTTCTTT.